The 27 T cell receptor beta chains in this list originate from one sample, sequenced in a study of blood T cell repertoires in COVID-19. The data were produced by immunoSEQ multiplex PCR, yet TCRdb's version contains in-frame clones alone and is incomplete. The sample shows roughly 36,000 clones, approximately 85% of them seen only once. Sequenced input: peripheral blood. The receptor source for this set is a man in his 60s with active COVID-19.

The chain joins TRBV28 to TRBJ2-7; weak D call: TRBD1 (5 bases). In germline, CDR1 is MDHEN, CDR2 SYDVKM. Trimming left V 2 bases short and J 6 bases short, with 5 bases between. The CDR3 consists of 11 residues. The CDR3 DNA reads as TGTGCCAGCAGTTTACAGGGCGAGCAGTACTTC. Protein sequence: CASSLQGEQYF.

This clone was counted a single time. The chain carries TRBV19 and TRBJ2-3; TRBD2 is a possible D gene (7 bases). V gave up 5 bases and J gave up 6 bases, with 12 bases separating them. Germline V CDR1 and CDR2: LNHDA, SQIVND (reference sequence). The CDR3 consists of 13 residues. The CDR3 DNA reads TGTGCCAGTAGTGGGCGGGGGCTTGATACGCAGTATTTT. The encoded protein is CASSGRGLDTQYF.

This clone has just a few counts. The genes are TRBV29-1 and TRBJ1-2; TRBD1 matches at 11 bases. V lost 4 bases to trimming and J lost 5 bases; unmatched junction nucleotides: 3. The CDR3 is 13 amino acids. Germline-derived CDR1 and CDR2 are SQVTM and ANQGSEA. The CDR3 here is CSVGTGGAYGYTF. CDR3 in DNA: TGCAGCGTTGGGACAGGGGGCGCTTATGGCTACACCTTC.

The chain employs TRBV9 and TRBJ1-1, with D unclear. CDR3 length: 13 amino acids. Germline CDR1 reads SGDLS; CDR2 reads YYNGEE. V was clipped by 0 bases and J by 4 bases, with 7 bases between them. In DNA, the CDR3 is TGTGCCAGCAGCGTAGACTGGGCCACTGAAGCTTTCTTT. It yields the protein CASSVDWATEAFF.

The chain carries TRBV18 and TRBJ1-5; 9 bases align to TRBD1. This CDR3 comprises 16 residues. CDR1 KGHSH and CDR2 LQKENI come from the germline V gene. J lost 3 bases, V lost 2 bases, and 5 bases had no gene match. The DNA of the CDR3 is TGTGCCAGCTCACCAGGACAGGGGATAGTCAATCAGCCCCAGCATTTT. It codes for CASSPGQGIVNQPQHF.

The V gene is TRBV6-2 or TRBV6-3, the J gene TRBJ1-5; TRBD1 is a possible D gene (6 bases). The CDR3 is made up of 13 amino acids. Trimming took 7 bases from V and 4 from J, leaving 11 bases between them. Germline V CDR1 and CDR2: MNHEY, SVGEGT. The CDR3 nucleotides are TGTGCCAGCACCCCGACAGGTAATCAGCCCCAGCATTTT. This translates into CASTPTGNQPQHF.

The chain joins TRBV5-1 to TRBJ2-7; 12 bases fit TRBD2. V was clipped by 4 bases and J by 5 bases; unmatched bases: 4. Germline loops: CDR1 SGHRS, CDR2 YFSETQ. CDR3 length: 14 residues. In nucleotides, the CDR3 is TGCGCCAGCAGCGGACTAGCGGGAACCCACGAGCAGTACTTC. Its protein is CASSGLAGTHEQYF.

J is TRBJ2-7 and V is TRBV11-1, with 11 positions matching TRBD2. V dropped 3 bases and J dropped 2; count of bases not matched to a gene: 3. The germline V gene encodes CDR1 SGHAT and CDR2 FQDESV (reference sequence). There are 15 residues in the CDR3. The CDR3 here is CASSFGTSGTYEQYF. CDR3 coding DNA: TGTGCCAGCAGCTTCGGGACTAGCGGTACCTACGAGCAGTACTTC.

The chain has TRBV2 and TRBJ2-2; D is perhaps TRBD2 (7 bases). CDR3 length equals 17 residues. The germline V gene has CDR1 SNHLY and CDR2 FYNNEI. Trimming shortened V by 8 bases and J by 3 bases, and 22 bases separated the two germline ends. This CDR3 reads CASRGGSGTPYTGELFF. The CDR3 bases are TGTGCCAGCCGCGGGGGTAGTGGGACACCTTACACCGGGGAGCTGTTTTTT.

CDR3 nucleotide sequence: TGTGCCAGCAGTGAAGTACCAGACAGAGGCACAGATACGCAGTATTTT. Residues: CASSEVPDRGTDTQYF. This chain joins TRBV6-4 and TRBJ2-3, with a tentative D call TRBD1 (5 bases). CDR1 is MRHNA, CDR2 SNTAGT, per germline. The V end lost 3 bases, the J end lost 1 base, and 14 bases lay between the germline ends. This CDR3 comprises 16 residues.

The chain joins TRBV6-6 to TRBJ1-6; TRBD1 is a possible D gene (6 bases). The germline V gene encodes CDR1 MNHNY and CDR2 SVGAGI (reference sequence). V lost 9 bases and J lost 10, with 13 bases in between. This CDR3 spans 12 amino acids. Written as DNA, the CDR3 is TGTGCCAGTCGGACAGCCCCCTCACCCCTCCACTTT. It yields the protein CASRTAPSPLHF.

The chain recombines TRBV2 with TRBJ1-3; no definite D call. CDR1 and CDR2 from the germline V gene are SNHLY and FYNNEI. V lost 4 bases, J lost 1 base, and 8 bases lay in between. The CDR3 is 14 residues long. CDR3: CASSVEVSGNTIYF. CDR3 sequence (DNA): TGTGCCAGCAGTGTTGAGGTTTCTGGAAACACCATATATTTT.

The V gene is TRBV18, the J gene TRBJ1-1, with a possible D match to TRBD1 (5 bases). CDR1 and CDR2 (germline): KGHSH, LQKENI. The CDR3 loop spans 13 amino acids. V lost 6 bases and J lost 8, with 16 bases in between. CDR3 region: CASSRTDRVEAFF. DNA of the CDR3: TGTGCCAGCTCCCGGACCGACAGAGTCGAAGCTTTCTTT.

CDR3 sequence (DNA): TGTGCCAGCACGTATGGGACTAGCGGCTACAATGAGCAGTTCTTC. Encoded protein: CASTYGTSGYNEQFF. This rearrangement joins TRBV28 to TRBJ2-1; 11 nucleotides align to TRBD2. The ends lost 7 bases at V and 3 bases at J; junction bases unmatched: 5. The CDR3 totals 15 residues. Germline-derived CDR1 and CDR2 are MDHEN and SYDVKM.

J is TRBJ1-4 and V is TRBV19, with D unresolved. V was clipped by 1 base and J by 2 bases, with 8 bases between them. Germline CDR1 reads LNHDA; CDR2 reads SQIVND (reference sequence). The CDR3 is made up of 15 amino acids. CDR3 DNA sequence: TGTGCCAGTAGTATAGCGGGAGTTACTAATGAAAAACTGTTTTTT. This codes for CASSIAGVTNEKLFF.

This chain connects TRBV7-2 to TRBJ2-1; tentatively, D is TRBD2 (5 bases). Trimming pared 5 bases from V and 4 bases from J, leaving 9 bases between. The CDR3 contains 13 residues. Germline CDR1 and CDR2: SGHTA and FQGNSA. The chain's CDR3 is CASSQTMYNEQFF. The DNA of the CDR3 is TGTGCCAGCAGCCAGACTATGTACAATGAGCAGTTCTTC.

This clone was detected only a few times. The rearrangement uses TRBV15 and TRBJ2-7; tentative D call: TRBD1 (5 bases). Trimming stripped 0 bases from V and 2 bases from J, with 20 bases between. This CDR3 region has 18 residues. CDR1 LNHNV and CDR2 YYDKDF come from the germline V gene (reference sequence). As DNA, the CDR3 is TGTGCCACCAGCAGAGATGACAGACCCTTCTATTTAACCTACGAGCAGTACTTC. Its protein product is CATSRDDRPFYLTYEQYF.

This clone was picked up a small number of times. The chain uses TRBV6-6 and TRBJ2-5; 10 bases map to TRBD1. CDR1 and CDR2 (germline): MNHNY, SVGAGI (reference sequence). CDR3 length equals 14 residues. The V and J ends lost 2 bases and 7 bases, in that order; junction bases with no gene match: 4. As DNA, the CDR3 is TGTGCCAGCAGTTACCGCGGACAGGGGGTGACCCAGTACTTC. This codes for CASSYRGQGVTQYF.

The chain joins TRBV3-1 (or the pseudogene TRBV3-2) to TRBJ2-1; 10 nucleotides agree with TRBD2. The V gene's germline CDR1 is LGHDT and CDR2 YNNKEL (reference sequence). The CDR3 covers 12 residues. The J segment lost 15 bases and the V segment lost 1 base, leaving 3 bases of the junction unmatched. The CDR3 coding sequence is TGTGCCAGCAGCCAAGCACTAGCGGGGCCGTTCTTC. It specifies CASSQALAGPFF.

CDR3 nucleotides: TGTGCCAGCAGCCCGGGACTAGCGGGAGGCCCCGACGGTCTGGAGCAGTTCTTC. Its translation: CASSPGLAGGPDGLEQFF. V is TRBV3-1 (or the pseudogene TRBV3-2) and J is TRBJ2-1, with TRBD2 identical over 15 bases. Unmatched junction bases numbered 14, after V lost 4 bases and J lost 10 bases. The CDR3 is 18 amino acids. CDR1 and CDR2 (germline): LGHDT, YNNKEL (reference sequence).

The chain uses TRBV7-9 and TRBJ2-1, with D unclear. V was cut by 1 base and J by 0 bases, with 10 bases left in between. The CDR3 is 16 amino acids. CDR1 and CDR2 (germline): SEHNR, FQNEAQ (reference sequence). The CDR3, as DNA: TGTGCCAGCAGCTTAGAGAAGCCCCGCTCCTACAATGAGCAGTTCTTC. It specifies CASSLEKPRSYNEQFF.

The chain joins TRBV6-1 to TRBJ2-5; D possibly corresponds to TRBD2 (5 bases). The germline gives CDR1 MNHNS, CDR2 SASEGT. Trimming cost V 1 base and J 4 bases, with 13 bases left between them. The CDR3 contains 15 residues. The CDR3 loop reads CASSEVHLAVETQYF. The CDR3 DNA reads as TGTGCCAGCAGTGAAGTACACCTAGCTGTAGAGACCCAGTACTTC.

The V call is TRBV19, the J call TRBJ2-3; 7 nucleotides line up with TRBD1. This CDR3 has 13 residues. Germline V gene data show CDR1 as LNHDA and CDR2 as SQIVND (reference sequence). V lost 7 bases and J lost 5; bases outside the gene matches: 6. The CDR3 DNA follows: TGTGCCAGTAAAAGGACAGGTGGAGATACGCAGTATTTT. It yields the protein CASKRTGGDTQYF.

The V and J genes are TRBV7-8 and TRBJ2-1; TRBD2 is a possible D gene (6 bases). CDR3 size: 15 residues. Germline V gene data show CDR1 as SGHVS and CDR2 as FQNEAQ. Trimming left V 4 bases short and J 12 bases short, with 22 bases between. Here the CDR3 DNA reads TGTGCCAGCAGCTACGCGGGAATCCCAATTGGTGCGCAGTTCTTC. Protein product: CASSYAGIPIGAQFF.

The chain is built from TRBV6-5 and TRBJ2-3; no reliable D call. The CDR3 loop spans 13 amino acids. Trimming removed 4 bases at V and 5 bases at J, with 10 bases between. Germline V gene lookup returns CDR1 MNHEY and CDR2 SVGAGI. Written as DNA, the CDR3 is TGTGCCAGCAGTTCTAGTTTTGTAGATACGCAGTATTTT. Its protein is CASSSSFVDTQYF.

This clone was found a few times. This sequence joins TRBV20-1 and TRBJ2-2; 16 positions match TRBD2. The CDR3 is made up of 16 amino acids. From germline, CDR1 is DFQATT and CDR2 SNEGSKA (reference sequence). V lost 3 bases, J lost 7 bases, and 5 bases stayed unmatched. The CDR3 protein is CSASGGLAGGDGELFF. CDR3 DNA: TGCAGTGCTAGTGGGGGACTAGCGGGAGGGGACGGGGAGCTGTTTTTT.

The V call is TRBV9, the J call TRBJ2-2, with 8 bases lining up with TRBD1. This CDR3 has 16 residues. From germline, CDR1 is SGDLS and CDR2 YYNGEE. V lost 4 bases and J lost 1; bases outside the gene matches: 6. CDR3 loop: CASSPTTGENTGELFF. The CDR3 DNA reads TGTGCCAGCAGCCCAACGACAGGGGAGAACACCGGGGAGCTGTTTTTT.